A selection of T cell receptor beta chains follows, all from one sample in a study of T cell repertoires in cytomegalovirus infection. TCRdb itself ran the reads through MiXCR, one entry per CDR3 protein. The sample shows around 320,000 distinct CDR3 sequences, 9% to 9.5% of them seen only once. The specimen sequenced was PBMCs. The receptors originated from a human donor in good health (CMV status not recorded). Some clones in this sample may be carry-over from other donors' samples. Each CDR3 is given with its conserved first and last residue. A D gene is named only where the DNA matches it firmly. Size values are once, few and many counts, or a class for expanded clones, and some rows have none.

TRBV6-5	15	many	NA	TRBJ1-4	CASSYSWGPNEKLFF	TGTGCCAGCAGTTACTCGTGGGGACCTAATGAAAAACTGTTTTTT
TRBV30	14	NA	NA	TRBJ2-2	CAWSILGNTGELFF	TGTGCCTGGAGTATATTAGGGAACACCGGGGAGCTGTTTTTT
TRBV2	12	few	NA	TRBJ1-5	CASTTGNQPQHF	TGTGCCAGCACAACGGGCAATCAGCCCCAGCATTTT
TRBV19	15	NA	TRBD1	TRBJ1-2	CASTPGTGVNYGYTF	TGTGCCAGTACCCCGGGGACAGGGGTGAACTATGGCTACACCTTC
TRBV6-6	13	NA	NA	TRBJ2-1	CASKGNIYNEQFF	TGTGCCAGCAAAGGTAACATTTACAATGAGCAGTTCTTC
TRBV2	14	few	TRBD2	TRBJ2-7	CASSVGLAGYEQYF	TGTGCCAGCAGTGTGGGACTAGCGGGGTACGAGCAGTACTTC
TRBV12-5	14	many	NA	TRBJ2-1	CASGAPGAGNEQFF	TGTGCTAGTGGTGCTCCGGGAGCGGGCAATGAGCAGTTCTTC
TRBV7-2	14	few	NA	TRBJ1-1	CASSQQGPNTEAFF	TGTGCCAGCAGCCAACAGGGCCCCAACACTGAAGCTTTCTTT
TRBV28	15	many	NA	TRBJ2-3	CASQTLADLLNTQYF	TGTGCCAGTCAGACATTAGCGGACCTACTTAATACGCAGTATTTT
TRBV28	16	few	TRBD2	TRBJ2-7	CASSTLAGGLLDEQYF	TGTGCCAGCAGCACACTAGCGGGAGGGCTCCTCGACGAGCAGTACTTC
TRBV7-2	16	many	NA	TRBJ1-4	CASSLDGVRPNEKLFF	TGTGCCAGCAGCTTAGATGGGGTCAGACCTAATGAAAAACTGTTTTTT
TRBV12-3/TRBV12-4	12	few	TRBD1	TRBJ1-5	CAIAQGGQPQHF	TGTGCCATCGCACAGGGGGGCCAGCCCCAGCATTTT
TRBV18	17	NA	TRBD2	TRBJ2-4	CASSYVELRTSGNIQYF	TGTGCCAGCTCGTACGTTGAATTGAGGACTAGCGGGAACATTCAGTACTTC
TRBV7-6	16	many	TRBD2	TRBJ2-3	CASSTLSGSGADTQYF	TGTGCCAGCAGCACCCTTAGCGGGAGTGGTGCAGATACGCAGTATTTT
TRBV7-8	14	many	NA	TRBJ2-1	CASSLSGPHNEQFF	TGTGCCAGCAGCTTATCAGGGCCCCACAATGAGCAGTTCTTC
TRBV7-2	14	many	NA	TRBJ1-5	CASSLGQSNQPQHF	TGTGCCAGCAGCTTAGGGCAGTCCAATCAGCCCCAGCATTTT
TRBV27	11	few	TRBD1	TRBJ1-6	CASGRQGPLHF	TGTGCCAGCGGCCGACAGGGACCCCTCCACTTT
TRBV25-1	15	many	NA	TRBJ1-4	CASSEYVAGLEKLFF	TGTGCCAGCAGTGAGTATGTGGCAGGGCTCGAAAAACTGTTTTTT
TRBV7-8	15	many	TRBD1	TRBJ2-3	CASSPRTGGADTQYF	TGTGCCAGCAGCCCAAGGACAGGGGGCGCAGATACGCAGTATTTT
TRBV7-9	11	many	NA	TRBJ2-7	CAIGEGYEQYF	TGTGCCATCGGCGAGGGGTACGAGCAGTACTTC
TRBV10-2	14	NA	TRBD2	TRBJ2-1	CASATAGSYNEQFF	TGCGCCAGCGCGACAGCGGGGTCCTACAATGAGCAGTTCTTC
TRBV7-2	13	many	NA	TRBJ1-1	CASSLERYTEAFF	TGTGCCAGCAGCTTAGAAAGGTACACTGAAGCTTTCTTT
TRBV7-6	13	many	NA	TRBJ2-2	CASSLADAGELFF	TGTGCCAGCAGCTTAGCGGACGCCGGGGAGCTGTTTTTT
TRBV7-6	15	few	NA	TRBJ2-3	CASSFQGGRTDTQYF	TGTGCCAGCAGCTTTCAGGGGGGTCGCACAGATACGCAGTATTTT
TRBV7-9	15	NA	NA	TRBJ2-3	CASSLGGGRKDTQYF	TGTGCCAGCAGCTTAGGAGGGGGACGGAAGGATACGCAGTATTTT
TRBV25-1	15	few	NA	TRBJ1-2	CASSEPGPTNYGYTF	TGTGCCAGCAGTGAACCCGGGCCCACTAACTATGGCTACACCTTC
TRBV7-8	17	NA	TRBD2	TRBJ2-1	CASSLAAGLAGAYEQFF	TGTGCCAGCAGCTTAGCGGCCGGACTAGCGGGAGCATATGAGCAGTTCTTC
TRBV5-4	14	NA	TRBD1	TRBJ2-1	CASSLSRTGYEQFF	TGTGCCAGCAGCTTGTCTAGGACAGGGTATGAGCAGTTCTTC
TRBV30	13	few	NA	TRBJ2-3	CAWNGGGADTQYF	TGTGCCTGGAACGGGGGTGGCGCAGATACGCAGTATTTT
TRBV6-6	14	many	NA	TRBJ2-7	CASSYSEGGNEQYF	TGTGCCAGCAGTTACTCAGAGGGGGGAAACGAGCAGTACTTC
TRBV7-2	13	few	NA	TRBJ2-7	CASSLDSPYEQYF	TGTGCCAGCAGCTTAGACAGCCCCTACGAGCAGTACTTC
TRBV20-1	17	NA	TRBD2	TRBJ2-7	CSASGTLLAGVFDEQYF	TGCAGTGCTAGCGGGACCCTTCTAGCGGGAGTCTTCGACGAGCAGTACTTC
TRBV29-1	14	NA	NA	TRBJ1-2	CSVEAPTGLEGYTF	TGCAGCGTTGAGGCCCCTACAGGGTTGGAGGGCTACACCTTC
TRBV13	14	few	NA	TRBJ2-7	CASSAGITSYEQYF	TGTGCCAGCAGCGCGGGTATTACTAGCTACGAGCAGTACTTC
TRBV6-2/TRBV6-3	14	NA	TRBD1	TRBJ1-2	CASSPRQGPRGYTF	TGTGCCAGCAGTCCCCGACAGGGGCCTAGAGGCTACACCTTC
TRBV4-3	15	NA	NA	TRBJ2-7	CASSPSWQDSYEQYF	TGCGCCAGCAGCCCGTCGTGGCAGGATTCCTACGAGCAGTACTTC
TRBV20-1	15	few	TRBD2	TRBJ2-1	CSASVGLAGRDEQFF	TGCAGTGCTAGTGTTGGACTAGCGGGGAGGGATGAGCAGTTCTTC
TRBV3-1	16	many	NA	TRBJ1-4	CASSQEGRQPNEKLFF	TGTGCCAGCAGCCAAGAGGGCCGCCAGCCTAATGAAAAACTGTTTTTT
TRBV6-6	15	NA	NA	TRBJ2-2	CASRLPGLVTGELFF	TGTGCCAGCAGGCTACCGGGACTCGTCACCGGGGAGCTGTTTTTT
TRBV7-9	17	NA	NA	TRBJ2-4	CASSYQLGSKRANIQYF	TGTGCCAGCAGCTATCAACTGGGGTCGAAAAGGGCAAACATTCAGTACTTC
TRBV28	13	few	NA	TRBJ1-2	CASSRGSLGGYTF	TGTGCCAGCAGCAGGGGCTCACTCGGGGGCTACACCTTC
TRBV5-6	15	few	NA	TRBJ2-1	CASSLEVGKYNEQFF	TGTGCCAGCAGCTTGGAAGTGGGAAAGTACAATGAGCAGTTCTTC
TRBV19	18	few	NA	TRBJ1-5	CASSMSAGVPYSNQPQHF	TGTGCCAGTAGTATGAGTGCAGGGGTTCCATATAGCAATCAGCCCCAGCATTTT
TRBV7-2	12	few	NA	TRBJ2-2	CASSTYRRELFF	TGTGCCAGCAGCACCTACCGGCGGGAGCTGTTTTTT
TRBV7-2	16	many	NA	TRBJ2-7	CASSLASRAGIHEQYF	TGTGCCAGCAGCTTAGCAAGTAGGGCAGGGATCCACGAGCAGTACTTC
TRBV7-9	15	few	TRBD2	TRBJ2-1	CASSNSGGLYNEQFF	TGTGCCAGCAGCAACAGCGGGGGCCTCTACAATGAGCAGTTCTTC
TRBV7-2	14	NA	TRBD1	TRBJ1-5	CANSQGQGNQPQHF	TGTGCCAACAGCCAGGGACAGGGCAATCAGCCCCAGCATTTT
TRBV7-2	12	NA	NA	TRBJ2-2	CASRPGTGELFF	TGTGCCAGCAGACCCGGGACCGGGGAGCTGTTTTTT
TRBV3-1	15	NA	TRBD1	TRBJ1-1	CASSSGQGVLTEAFF	TGTGCCAGCAGCTCGGGACAGGGGGTCTTAACTGAAGCTTTCTTT
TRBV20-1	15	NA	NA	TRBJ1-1	CSAQRGGGSPTEAFF	TGCAGTGCCCAGCGTGGTGGGGGGAGTCCCACTGAAGCTTTCTTT
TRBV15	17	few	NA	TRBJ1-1	CATSRVPTRALNTEAFF	TGTGCCACCAGCAGAGTCCCCACCAGGGCCCTGAACACTGAAGCTTTCTTT
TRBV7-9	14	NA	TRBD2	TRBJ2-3	CASSLVSGEDTQYF	TGTGCCAGCAGCTTAGTTAGCGGGGAAGATACGCAGTATTTT
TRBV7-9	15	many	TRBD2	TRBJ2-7	CASSFLAGETYEQYF	TGTGCCAGCAGCTTCCTAGCGGGCGAGACCTACGAGCAGTACTTC
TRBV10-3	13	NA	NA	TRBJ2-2	CAISLGGTGELFF	TGTGCCATCAGCTTAGGGGGCACCGGGGAGCTGTTTTTT
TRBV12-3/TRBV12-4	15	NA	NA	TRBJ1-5	CASSPEGGYNQPQHF	TGTGCCAGCAGCCCCGAAGGGGGGTACAATCAGCCCCAGCATTTT
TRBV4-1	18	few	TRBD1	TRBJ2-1	CASSLYTSGTGNFGEQFF	TGCGCCAGCAGCCTGTACACCTCCGGGACAGGGAACTTCGGTGAGCAGTTCTTC
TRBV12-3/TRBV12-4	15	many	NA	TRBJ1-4	CASSLDSTANEKLFF	TGTGCCAGCAGTTTAGATTCCACCGCTAATGAAAAACTGTTTTTT
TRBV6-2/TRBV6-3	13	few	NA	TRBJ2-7	CASSYLPSYEQYF	TGTGCCAGCAGTTACCTCCCTTCCTACGAGCAGTACTTC
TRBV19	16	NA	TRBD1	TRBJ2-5	CASSANRGQVQETQYF	TGTGCCAGTAGTGCCAACAGGGGCCAAGTCCAAGAGACCCAGTACTTC
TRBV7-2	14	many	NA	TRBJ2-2	CASSPLLNTGELFF	TGTGCCAGCAGCCCCCTCTTGAACACCGGGGAGCTGTTTTTT